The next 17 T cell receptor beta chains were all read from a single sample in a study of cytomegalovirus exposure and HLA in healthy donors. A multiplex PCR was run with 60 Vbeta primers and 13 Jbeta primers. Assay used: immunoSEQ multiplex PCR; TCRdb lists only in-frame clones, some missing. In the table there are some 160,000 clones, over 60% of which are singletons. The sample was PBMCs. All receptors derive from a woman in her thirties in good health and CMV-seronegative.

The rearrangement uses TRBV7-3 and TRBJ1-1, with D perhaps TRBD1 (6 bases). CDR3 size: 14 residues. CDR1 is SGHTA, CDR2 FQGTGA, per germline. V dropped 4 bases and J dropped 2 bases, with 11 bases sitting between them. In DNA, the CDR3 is TGTGCCAGCAGCTCACAGGGTTCTAACACTGAAGCTTTCTTT. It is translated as CASSSQGSNTEAFF. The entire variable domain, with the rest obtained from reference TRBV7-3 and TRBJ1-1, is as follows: GAGVSQTPSNKVTEKGKYVELRCDPISGHTALYWYRQSLGQGPEFLIYFQGTGAADDSGLPNDRFFAVRPEGSVSTLKIQRTERGDSAVYLCASSSQGSNTEAFFGQGTRLTVV.

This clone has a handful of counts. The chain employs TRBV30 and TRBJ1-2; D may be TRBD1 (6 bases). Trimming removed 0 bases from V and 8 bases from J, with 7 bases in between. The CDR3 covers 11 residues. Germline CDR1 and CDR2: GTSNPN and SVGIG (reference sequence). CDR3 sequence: CAWSVGGGYTF. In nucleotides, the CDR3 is TGTGCCTGGAGTGTAGGGGGAGGCTACACCTTC.

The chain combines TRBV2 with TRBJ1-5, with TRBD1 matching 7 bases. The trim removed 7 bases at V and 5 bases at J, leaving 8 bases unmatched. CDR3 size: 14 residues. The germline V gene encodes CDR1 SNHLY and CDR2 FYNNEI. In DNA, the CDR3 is TGTGCCAGCAACCCACAGGGGCAATATCAGCCCCAGCATTTT. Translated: CASNPQGQYQPQHF.

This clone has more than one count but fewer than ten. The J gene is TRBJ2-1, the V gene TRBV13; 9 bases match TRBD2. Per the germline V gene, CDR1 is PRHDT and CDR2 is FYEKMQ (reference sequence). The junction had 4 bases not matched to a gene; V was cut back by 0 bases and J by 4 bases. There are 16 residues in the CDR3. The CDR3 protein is CASSLGRLAGYNEQFF. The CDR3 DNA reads TGTGCCAGCAGCTTAGGACGGCTAGCGGGATACAATGAGCAGTTCTTC.

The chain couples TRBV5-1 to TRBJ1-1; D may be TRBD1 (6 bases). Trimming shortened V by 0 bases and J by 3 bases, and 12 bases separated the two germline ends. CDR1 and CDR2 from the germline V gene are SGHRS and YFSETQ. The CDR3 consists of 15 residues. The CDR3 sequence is CASSLEAGAYTEAFF. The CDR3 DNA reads TGCGCCAGCAGCTTGGAGGCAGGGGCCTACACTGAAGCTTTCTTT.

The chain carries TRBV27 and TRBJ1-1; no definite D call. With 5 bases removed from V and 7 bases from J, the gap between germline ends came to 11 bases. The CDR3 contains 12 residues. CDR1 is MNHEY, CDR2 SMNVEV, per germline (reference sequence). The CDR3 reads CASSRAGIEAFF. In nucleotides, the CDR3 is TGTGCCAGCAGTCGAGCGGGAATTGAAGCTTTCTTT.

The CDR3 loop reads CASSFPGGYSNQPQHF. As DNA, the CDR3 is TGTGCCAGCAGTTTCCCGGGGGGTTATAGCAATCAGCCCCAGCATTTT. V is TRBV6-7 and J is TRBJ1-5; a weak D match, TRBD1 (5 bases). TRBV6-7 falls under the ORF class, with uncertain function. This CDR3 spans 16 amino acids. Trimming pared 4 bases from V and 0 bases from J, leaving 13 bases between.

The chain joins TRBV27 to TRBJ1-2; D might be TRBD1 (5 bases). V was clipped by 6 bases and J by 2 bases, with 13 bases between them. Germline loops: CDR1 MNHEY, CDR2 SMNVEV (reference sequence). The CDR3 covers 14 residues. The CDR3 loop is CASRFGGGNYGYTF. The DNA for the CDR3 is TGTGCCAGCAGATTCGGGGGGGGAAACTATGGCTACACCTTC.

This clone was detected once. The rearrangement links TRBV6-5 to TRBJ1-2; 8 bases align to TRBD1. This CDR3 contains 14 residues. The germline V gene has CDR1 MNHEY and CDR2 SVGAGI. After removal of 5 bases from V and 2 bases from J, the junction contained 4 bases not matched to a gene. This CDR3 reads CASSKDRANYGYTF. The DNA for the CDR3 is TGTGCCAGCAGTAAGGACAGGGCAAACTATGGCTACACCTTC.

CDR3 amino acids: CASSYRGYGYTF. The CDR3 region has the DNA TGTGCCAGCAGTTACAGGGGCTATGGCTACACCTTC. V gene TRBV6-5 combines with J gene TRBJ1-2; D may be TRBD1 (5 bases). The CDR3 loop spans 12 amino acids. Trimming took 2 bases from V and 4 from J, leaving 5 bases between them. CDR1 and CDR2 (germline): MNHEY, SVGAGI.

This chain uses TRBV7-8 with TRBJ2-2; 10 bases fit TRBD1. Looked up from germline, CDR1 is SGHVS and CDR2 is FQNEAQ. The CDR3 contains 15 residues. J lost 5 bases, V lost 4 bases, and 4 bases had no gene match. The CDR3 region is CASSSWTGGTGELFF. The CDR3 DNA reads TGTGCCAGCAGCTCCTGGACAGGGGGGACCGGGGAGCTGTTTTTT.

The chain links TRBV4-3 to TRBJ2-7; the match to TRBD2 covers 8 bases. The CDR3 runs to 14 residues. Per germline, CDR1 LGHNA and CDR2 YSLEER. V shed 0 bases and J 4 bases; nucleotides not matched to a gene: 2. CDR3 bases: TGCGCCAGCAGCCAAGAATCTAGCGGGTACGAGCAGTACTTC. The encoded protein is CASSQESSGYEQYF.

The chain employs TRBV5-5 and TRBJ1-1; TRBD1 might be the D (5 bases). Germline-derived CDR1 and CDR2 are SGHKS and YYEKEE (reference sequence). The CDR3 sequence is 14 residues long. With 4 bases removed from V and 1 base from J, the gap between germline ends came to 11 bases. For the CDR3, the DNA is TGTGCCAGCAGCCCATTCGGACAGAACACTGAAGCTTTCTTT. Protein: CASSPFGQNTEAFF.

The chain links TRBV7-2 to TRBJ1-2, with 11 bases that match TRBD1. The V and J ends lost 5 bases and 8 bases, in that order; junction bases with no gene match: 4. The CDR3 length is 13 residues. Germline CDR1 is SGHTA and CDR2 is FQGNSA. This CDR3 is CASSPDRGRGYTF. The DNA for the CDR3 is TGTGCCAGCAGCCCGGACAGGGGGCGAGGCTACACCTTC.

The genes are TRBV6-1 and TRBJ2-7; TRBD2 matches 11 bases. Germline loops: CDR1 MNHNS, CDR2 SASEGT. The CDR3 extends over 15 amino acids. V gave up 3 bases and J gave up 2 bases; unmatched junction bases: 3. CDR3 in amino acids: CASSEGLADAYEQYF. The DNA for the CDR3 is TGTGCCAGCAGTGAGGGACTAGCGGACGCCTACGAGCAGTACTTC.

The CDR3 DNA reads as TGTGCCAGCAGCTTTAGACAGGGGAGCATGAACACTGAAGCTTTCTTT. Translating gives CASSFRQGSMNTEAFF. The chain links TRBV7-9 to TRBJ1-1; TRBD1 matches 8 bases. Per germline, CDR1 SEHNR and CDR2 FQNEAQ (reference sequence). Trimming at V came to 3 bases and at J to 0 bases, leaving 6 bases not matched to a gene. The CDR3 contains 16 residues.

The CDR3 spells CAIRQQGDQETQYF. CDR3 DNA: TGTGCCATCAGGCAACAGGGGGACCAAGAGACCCAGTACTTC. The rearrangement uses TRBV10-3 and TRBJ2-5, with 8 bases identical to TRBD1. The CDR3 length is 14 residues. The germline CDR1 and CDR2 sequences are ENHRY and SYGVKD. The V and J ends lost 6 bases and 0 bases, in that order; junction bases with no gene match: 3.